The sequence of this TCR beta chain was determined in a study of blood T cell repertoires in COVID-19. Across the study: COVID-19 samples, acute and convalescent, were from the United States, Italy and Spain.

V lost 3 bases and J 4 bases, leaving 14 bases between the germline ends. In germline, CDR1 is SGHKS, CDR2 YYEKEE (reference sequence). CDR3 length: 14 amino acids. Living in about two dozen US areas, the participants were between roughly 18 and 90 years of age. The table came from immunoSEQ multiplex PCR; TCRdb's copy has only in-frame clones and leaves some out. Of around 220,000 clones listed, 88% are singletons. The receptor was derived from a woman in her 50s with acute COVID-19. This chain joins TRBV5-5 and TRBJ2-7; tentative D call: TRBD1 (6 bases). The sequenced material came from PBMCs or T cells enriched from blood (not recorded which). The CDR3: CASSSTGIRYEQYF. In nucleotides, the CDR3 is TGTGCCAGCAGCTCAACAGGGATTCGGTACGAGCAGTACTTC.